This T cell receptor (beta chain) originates from a study of T cells expressing NK-cell markers. Study-level background: Source material for TCR beta repertoires consisted of sorted CD3+CD56+NKG2C+, CD3+CD56+NKG2C- and CD3+CD56-NKG2C+ T cells.

Study findings and constraints: More than 5 of the donors carried dominant NKG2C+ clonotypes that took up roughly 1.0-8% of their CD8+ T cells. These clonotypes, the leaders elsewhere, also led the CD3+CD56-NKG2C+ fraction in four donors.

UMIs accompanied the 5'RACE template switching by which TCR beta cDNA was made. One entry per CDR3 protein, without DNA, is what TCRdb gives after re-calling the 5' RACE reads. This listing includes roughly 350,000 distinct CDR3 sequences. Points on this clonotype: The antigen is unknown.

Germline CDR1 reads SGHKS; CDR2 reads YYEKEE (reference sequence). The CDR3 sequence is 14 residues long. Source material: blood T cells: a sorted CD56 or NKG2C T cell subset, CD4+ or CD8+ T cells, or bulk PBMC T cells (not recorded which). This chain uses TRBV5-5 with TRBJ2-1. The origin of this receptor is a man aged 18-69 years in good health. CDR3 in amino acids: CASSSDWPFNEQFF.